This T cell receptor (beta chain) comes out of a study of T cells in Graves' hyperthyroidism and ophthalmopathy. This clonotype was detected ten times or more. Amplified regions were TCR beta CDR3 sequences from RNA transcripts. RT-PCR in the first round (using the HTBI primer set) targeted the TCR CDR3. TCRdb re-called the multiplex PCR reads through MiXCR, storing one row per CDR3 protein. The data show around 480,000 distinct CDR3 sequences, 13% to 15% seen once. Sequencing input: blood. The receptor was derived from a woman under 30 with Graves' hyperthyroidism.

The CDR3 DNA follows: TGCGCCAGCAGCTTTAGAGGGGCCGGAGGGGGCATGAACACTGAAGCTTTCTTT. Translated: CASSFRGAGGGMNTEAFF. The chain uses TRBV4-1 and TRBJ1-1; the match to TRBD1 covers 7 bases. The CDR3 is 18 residues long. V lost 5 bases and J lost 0; bases outside the gene matches: 15. Germline CDR1 is MGHRA and CDR2 is YSYEKL.